This TCR beta chain was documented in a study of T cell changes during pregnancy in multiple sclerosis. V lost 5 bases to trimming and J lost 8 bases; unmatched junction nucleotides: 10. The CDR3 totals 15 residues. CDR1 is MDHEN and CDR2 is SYDVKM in the germline V gene. TCRdb keeps only in-frame clones here, not all; method: immunoSEQ multiplex PCR. Of about 80,000 clones in the sample, under 95% were seen once. The rearrangement uses TRBV28 and TRBJ1-1; 11 bases map to TRBD1. Specimen: peripheral blood, collected after pregnancy. The TCR was taken from a female donor in good health, enrolled as a control in a pregnancy study. The CDR3 reads CASSDPRTGGGEAFF. In DNA form, the CDR3 reads TGTGCCAGCAGTGATCCGAGGACAGGGGGCGGAGAAGCTTTCTTT.